The following is a TCR beta chain sequence with its context. V lost 2 bases, J lost 5 bases, and 4 bases stayed unmatched. In germline, CDR1 is MNHEY, CDR2 SVGEGT. The CDR3 has 15 residues. The record originates from a study of blood T cell repertoires in COVID-19. The method was immunoSEQ multiplex PCR; TCRdb's version includes in-frame clones alone and lacks a portion of them. The data show 55,000 to 65,000 clones, 80% to 90% seen once. This sequence joins TRBV6-2 or TRBV6-3 and TRBJ2-2; TRBD1 agrees at 8 bases. The source is a man in his sixties with active or convalescent COVID-19. Material for sequencing was peripheral blood. The CDR3 region is CASSYLDRVTGELFF. The CDR3 coding sequence is TGTGCCAGCAGTTACCTGGACAGGGTGACCGGGGAGCTGTTTTTT.